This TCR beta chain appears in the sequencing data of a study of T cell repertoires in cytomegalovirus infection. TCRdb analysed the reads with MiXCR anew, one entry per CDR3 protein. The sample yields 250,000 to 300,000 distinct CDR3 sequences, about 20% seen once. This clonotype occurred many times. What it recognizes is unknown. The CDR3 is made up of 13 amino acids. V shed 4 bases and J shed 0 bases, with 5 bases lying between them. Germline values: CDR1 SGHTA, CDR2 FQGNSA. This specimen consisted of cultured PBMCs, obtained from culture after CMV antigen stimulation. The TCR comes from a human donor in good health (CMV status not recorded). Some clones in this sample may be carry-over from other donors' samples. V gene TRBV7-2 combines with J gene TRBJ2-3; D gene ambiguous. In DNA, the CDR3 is TGTGCCAGCAGCTCCTACAGCACAGATACGCAGTATTTT. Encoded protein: CASSSYSTDTQYF.